A selection of T cell receptor beta chains follows, all from one sample in a study of early T cells in non-severe SARS-CoV-2 infection. In TCRdb, the 5' RACE reads were re-called with MiXCR into one record per CDR3 protein. The sample holds about 56,000 distinct CDR3 sequences; roughly 10% are singletons and the top ten take 6% to 8%. Sample: whole blood. All receptors derive from an adult who was a healthcare worker with PCR-confirmed SARS-CoV-2 infection or an uninfected control (not recorded which). The CDR3 runs from the conserved cysteine through the conserved F or W. A D gene is named only where the DNA matches it firmly. Clone size is shown for a subset of rows, as once, few, many or a class of expanded clone.

clone_size	d_call	v_call	j_call	cdr3_nt	cdr3_aa
.	TRBD2	TRBV5-4	TRBJ2-1	TGTGCCAGCAGCTTGGAACTAGCGGGATCCGAGCAGTTCTTC	CASSLELAGSEQFF
many	TRBD2	TRBV5-1	TRBJ2-1	TGCGCCAGCAGCGGGGGACTAGCGGGAGGGGACCCCAATGAGCAGTTCTTC	CASSGGLAGGDPNEQFF
.	.	TRBV6-6	TRBJ1-2	TGTGCCGGGGCCAGCTCAGGGGTAGGAGGCTACACCTTC	CAGASSGVGGYTF
few	.	TRBV20-1	TRBJ2-7	TGCAGTGCTAGACAGGGGTCGAACGAGCAGTACTTC	CSARQGSNEQYF
few	.	TRBV7-2	TRBJ2-3	TGTGCCAGCAGCTTACAGACGACGCAGTATTTT	CASSLQTTQYF
many	.	TRBV4-3	TRBJ2-6	TGCGCCAGCAGCCAAGATGTCCCAGCCCCTGGGGCCAACGTCCTGACTTTC	CASSQDVPAPGANVLTF
few	TRBD1	TRBV12-3/TRBV12-4	TRBJ2-1	TGTGCCAGCAGTACACGGCACACAGGGGGCGGGTATGAGCAGTTCTTC	CASSTRHTGGGYEQFF
many	.	TRBV4-2	TRBJ1-4	TGTGCCAGCAGCCAAGTACCCCAACCGAATGAAAAACTGTTTTTT	CASSQVPQPNEKLFF
many	.	TRBV18	TRBJ2-1	TGTGCCAGCTCACCACCCCCCTCCTACAATGAGCAGTTCTTC	CASSPPPSYNEQFF
few	.	TRBV11-2	TRBJ2-7	TGTGCCAGCAGCCCGTCAACAGGGATCGGCGAGCAGTACTTC	CASSPSTGIGEQYF
many	.	TRBV7-2	TRBJ2-5	TGTGCCAGCAGCTTATCACTAGTTGAAGAGACCCAGTACTTC	CASSLSLVEETQYF
many	.	TRBV29-1	TRBJ1-2	TGCAGCGCGGGGCTAGTCGGAGGTGGCTACACCTTC	CSAGLVGGGYTF
.	.	TRBV20-1	TRBJ1-4	TGCAGTGCTAGAAATCCAGGGGCTAATGAAAAACTGTTTTTT	CSARNPGANEKLFF
many	TRBD1	TRBV7-6	TRBJ2-6	TGTGCCAGCAGCCCCCGGACAGGGCGCTCTGGGGCCAACGTCCTGACTTTC	CASSPRTGRSGANVLTF
.	.	TRBV27	TRBJ1-2	TGTGCCAGCAGTTTCTTACCCGGGGCTTCCTTTGGCTATGGCTACACCTTC	CASSFLPGASFGYGYTF
many	TRBD1	TRBV7-3	TRBJ2-1	TGTGCCAGCAGTCCGGACAGGACCTACAATGAGCAGTTCTTC	CASSPDRTYNEQFF
few	TRBD2	TRBV15	TRBJ2-1	TGTGCCACCAGCAGAGATATTAGCGGGAGGGTTTCGTACAATGAGCAGTTCTTC	CATSRDISGRVSYNEQFF
.	TRBD2	TRBV12-3/TRBV12-4	TRBJ2-5	TGTGCCAGCAAAGAGCGGGAGGGCCTGCAAGAGACCCAGTACTTC	CASKEREGLQETQYF
few	.	TRBV4-3	TRBJ2-5	TGCGCCAGCAGAGCAACTAGGGAGACCCAGTACTTC	CASRATRETQYF
many	.	TRBV4-3	TRBJ2-1	TGCGCCAGCAGCCAAGACGGCCTGGGTGGAGGTAATAGGCAGTTCTTC	CASSQDGLGGGNRQFF
.	.	TRBV11-2	TRBJ2-3	TGTGCCAGCAGCTTAGTTAGAGGGGCGGGGGATACGCAGTATTTT	CASSLVRGAGDTQYF
.	.	TRBV7-9	TRBJ2-7	TGTGCCAGCAGCCCCAGGGACTTTTCATCCTACGAGCAGTACTTC	CASSPRDFSSYEQYF
many	.	TRBV5-6	TRBJ2-3	TGTGCCAGCAGCCCGTGGTGGCCCACAGATACGCAGTATTTT	CASSPWWPTDTQYF
.	TRBD1	TRBV7-2	TRBJ1-6	TGTGCCAGTACCGGGACAGCGGGCTCACCCCTCCACTTT	CASTGTAGSPLHF
many	TRBD2	TRBV19	TRBJ2-3	TGTGCCAGTAGTGCAAGGACTAGCGGGAGATCAGATACGCAGTATTTT	CASSARTSGRSDTQYF
many	.	TRBV27	TRBJ1-5	TGTGCCAGCAGTTTAGGGAGCAATCAGCCCCAGCATTTT	CASSLGSNQPQHF
few	.	TRBV29-1	TRBJ2-5	TGCAGCGGACGGACTCAAGAGACCCAGTACTTC	CSGRTQETQYF
many	TRBD1	TRBV18	TRBJ1-4	TGTGCCAGCTCACCGGGACAGGGACTCGAAAAACTGTTTTTT	CASSPGQGLEKLFF
many	TRBD2	TRBV5-4	TRBJ2-7	TGTGCCAGCAGCTCGGGACTAGCGCCCCACGAGCAGTACTTC	CASSSGLAPHEQYF
many	.	TRBV2	TRBJ1-2	TGTGCCAGCAGTGGTGCAGCTACTAACTATGGCTACACCTTC	CASSGAATNYGYTF
many	.	TRBV20-1	TRBJ2-7	TGCAGTGCTAGAGTTCTCTGGGCCAGGAGCAACTACGAGCAGTACTTC	CSARVLWARSNYEQYF
many	TRBD2	TRBV20-1	TRBJ2-1	TGCAGTGCTAGAGAAGCTAGCGGGAGGGCCGGTGAGCAGTTCTTC	CSAREASGRAGEQFF
many	.	TRBV29-1	TRBJ2-1	TGCAGCGTTGAAGGAGGGGGAGGGCCTGAGCAGTTCTTC	CSVEGGGGPEQFF
many	TRBD2	TRBV2	TRBJ2-1	TGTGCCAGCGGCGGGAGTGGCAATGAGCAGTTCTTC	CASGGSGNEQFF
few	.	TRBV5-1	TRBJ2-3	TGCGCCAGCACCCCCCGTGGTTTCGGCACAGATACGCAGTATTTT	CASTPRGFGTDTQYF
.	.	TRBV6-6	TRBJ2-5	TGTGCCAGCAGTTACATCTCAGGCCAAGGAGAGACCCAGTACTTC	CASSYISGQGETQYF
many	TRBD2	TRBV4-2	TRBJ2-7	TGTGCCAGCAGCCACGTTTGGGGAGGGCTAAACGAGCAGTACTTC	CASSHVWGGLNEQYF
.	TRBD2	TRBV29-1	TRBJ2-5	TGCAGCGTAGCAAGAGCGGGAGGAGCAGAGACCCAGTACTTC	CSVARAGGAETQYF
many	.	TRBV15	TRBJ1-1	TGTGCCACCAGCAACGGAGATAACACTGAAGCTTTCTTT	CATSNGDNTEAFF
many	.	TRBV20-1	TRBJ2-2	TGCAGTGCTAGATGGTCAGGGACCGGGGAGCTGTTTTTT	CSARWSGTGELFF
.	TRBD2	TRBV7-6	TRBJ2-3	TGTGCCAGCAGCAATGGTTTAGCGGGGACCGGCGCAGATACGCAGTATTTT	CASSNGLAGTGADTQYF
few	.	TRBV7-6	TRBJ2-1	TGTGCCAGCAGCTTCCGGGACTTTAATGAGCAGTTCTTC	CASSFRDFNEQFF
many	.	TRBV7-6	TRBJ2-1	TGTGCCAGCAGTCAACGAGTGTGGAATGAGCAGTTCTTC	CASSQRVWNEQFF
.	.	TRBV9	TRBJ2-3	TGTGCCAGCAGCCCCAGCCGTACAGATACGCAGTATTTT	CASSPSRTDTQYF
many	TRBD1	TRBV5-1	TRBJ1-1	TGCGCCAGCAGCCCGACAGGGAGAGGGACTGAAGCTTTCTTT	CASSPTGRGTEAFF
many	.	TRBV9	TRBJ1-1	TGTGCCAGCAGCGCAGGGGACGGGTACACTGAAGCTTTCTTT	CASSAGDGYTEAFF
.	.	TRBV20-1	TRBJ2-3	TGCAGTGCTAGAGATAACCGAGATACGCAGTATTTT	CSARDNRDTQYF
few	TRBD2	TRBV20-1	TRBJ2-7	TGCAGTGCCCACAAAACGACTAGCGGCTACGAGCAGTACTTC	CSAHKTTSGYEQYF